These T cell receptor beta chains were read from a single sample in a study of cytomegalovirus exposure and HLA in healthy donors. Libraries were prepared by immunoSEQ multiplex PCR; TCRdb keeps only in-frame clonotypes and omits some of them. The table lists 95,000 to 150,000 clones. Sequenced material: PBMCs. These receptors originate from a man aged 25 to 40 in good health and CMV-seronegative. Each CDR3 is given without its conserved first and last residue.

TRBV6-1	11	TRBJ1-6	AGRDRVFSPLH
TRBV27	13	TRBJ2-7	ARAKDRGENYEQY
TRBV5-1	10	TRBJ1-4	ASSVENEKLF
TRBV28	11	TRBJ1-2	ASRGSGEVGYT
TRBV2	13	TRBJ2-5	ASSRTGWGIETQY
TRBV28	13	TRBJ2-5	ASSLPTGAGETQY
TRBV7-3	13	TRBJ1-1	ASSLNGQGNTEAF
TRBV19	14	TRBJ2-7	ASSITSGSPVREQY
TRBV6-4	11	TRBJ2-1	ASSVRDNNEQF
TRBV9	11	TRBJ2-7	ASSATRQGEQY
TRBV7-9	11	TRBJ2-7	ASSFSGDYEQY
TRBV7-3	11	TRBJ2-1	ASSLGGANEQF
TRBV7-2	12	TRBJ2-7	ASSLGGGPGEQY
TRBV5-3	14	TRBJ2-1	ARSSIGLAGVNEQF
TRBV10-3	10	TRBJ1-2	AIRQGVNGYT
TRBV6-5	12	TRBJ2-2	ASSYNSNTGELF